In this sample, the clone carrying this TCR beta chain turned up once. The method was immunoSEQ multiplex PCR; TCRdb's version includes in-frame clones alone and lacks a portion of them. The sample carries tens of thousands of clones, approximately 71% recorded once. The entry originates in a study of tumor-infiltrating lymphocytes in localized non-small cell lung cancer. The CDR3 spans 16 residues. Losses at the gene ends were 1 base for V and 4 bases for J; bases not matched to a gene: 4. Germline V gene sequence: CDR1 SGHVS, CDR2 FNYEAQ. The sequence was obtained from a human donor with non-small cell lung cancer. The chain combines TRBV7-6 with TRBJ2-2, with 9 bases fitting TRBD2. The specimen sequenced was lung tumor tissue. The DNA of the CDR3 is TGTGCCAGCAGCTTAGAACTAGCGGGCATCACCGGGGAGCTGTTTTTT. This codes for CASSLELAGITGELFF.